The 11 T cell receptor beta chains listed next were all sequenced from one sample in a study of blood T cell repertoires in COVID-19. The table came from immunoSEQ multiplex PCR; TCRdb's copy has only in-frame clones and leaves some out. In the table there are a few hundred thousand clones, 85% to 90% of which are singletons. The sequenced sample consisted of PBMCs or T cells enriched from blood (not recorded which). The receptor set was obtained from a man aged 40-49 years who had recovered from COVID-19.

The table lists this clone with many counts. The J gene is TRBJ1-1, the V gene TRBV12-5; 8 bases map to TRBD1. After removal of 4 bases from V and 8 bases from J, the junction contained 6 bases not matched to a gene. Germline V gives CDR1 LGHNT, CDR2 FRNRAP. CDR3 length: 13 amino acids. The CDR3 is CASGSIRDREAFF. CDR3 bases: TGTGCTAGTGGTTCTATTCGGGACAGGGAAGCTTTCTTT.

The J gene is TRBJ2-7, the V gene TRBV7-8; 7 nucleotides line up with TRBD2. V lost 0 bases to trimming and J lost 5 bases; unmatched junction nucleotides: 10. CDR1 and CDR2 from the germline V gene are SGHVS and FQNEAQ. The CDR3 totals 16 residues. CDR3 sequence: CASSLAWGGGGNEQYF. The CDR3 region has the DNA TGTGCCAGCAGCTTAGCGTGGGGGGGAGGAGGAAACGAGCAGTACTTC.

This chain connects TRBV10-3 to TRBJ2-1; D is uncertain. CDR3 length equals 14 residues. The germline V gene encodes CDR1 ENHRY and CDR2 SYGVKD. Trimming shortened V by 4 bases and J by 1 base, and 8 bases separated the two germline ends. In nucleotides, the CDR3 is TGTGCCATCAGTGCAGACTTGTCCTACAATGAGCAGTTCTTC. It translates to CAISADLSYNEQFF.

The rearrangement uses TRBV5-4 and TRBJ2-1; a weak D match, TRBD2 (6 bases). V was trimmed by 4 bases and J by 2 bases, leaving 19 bases between them. This CDR3 has 17 residues. Germline V gene data show CDR1 as SGHNT and CDR2 as YYREEE (reference sequence). Here the CDR3 DNA reads TGTGCCAGCAGCCGCGGCCTCACGCGGGATGCCTACAATGAGCAGTTCTTC. Translation: CASSRGLTRDAYNEQFF.

The chain links TRBV7-2 to TRBJ2-3, with a possible D match to TRBD2 (5 bases). The CDR3 consists of 14 residues. Germline V gene lookup returns CDR1 SGHTA and CDR2 FQGNSA. The V end was cut by 2 bases, the J end by 2 bases, with 8 bases between. For the CDR3, the DNA is TGTGCCAGCAGCTTAAGCGGCTACACAGATACGCAGTATTTT. Protein: CASSLSGYTDTQYF.

To note about this clone: Possible read error: a much larger clone is one base away. Other DNA sequences within the sample encode an identical CDR3. This rearrangement joins TRBV28 to TRBJ1-1, with D uncertain. The V end lost 3 bases, the J end lost 2 bases, and 4 bases lay between the germline ends. Germline CDR1 reads MDHEN; CDR2 reads SYDVKM. This CDR3 has 12 amino acids. CDR3 DNA sequence: TGTGCCAGCAGTTTTCAAAACACTGAAGCTTTCTTT. It encodes CASSFQNTEAFF.

The chain links TRBV25-1 to TRBJ1-6; 8 bases align to TRBD1. Losses at the gene ends were 3 bases for V and 0 bases for J; bases not matched to a gene: 4. This CDR3 region has 17 residues. Germline loops: CDR1 MGHDK, CDR2 SYGVNS. In nucleotides, the CDR3 is TGTGCCAGCAGTGACAACAGGGGGAGCTCCTATAATTCACCCCTCCACTTT. Amino acid sequence: CASSDNRGSSYNSPLHF.

The V gene is TRBV6-5, the J gene TRBJ1-1; 8 bases align to TRBD1. CDR3 length equals 12 residues. CDR1 MNHEY and CDR2 SVGAGI come from the germline V gene. J gave up 5 bases and V 5 bases, and 1 base lay outside the gene matches. The CDR3 nucleotides are TGTGCCAGCAGTACAGGGGGAACTGAAGCTTTCTTT. It specifies CASSTGGTEAFF.

The chain employs TRBV5-8 and TRBJ1-3; D is possibly TRBD1 (6 bases). V was clipped by 0 bases and J by 2 bases, with 18 bases between them. CDR1 is SGHTS, CDR2 YDEGEE, per germline. The CDR3 spans 18 residues. CDR3 sequence: CASSLAEQGVDPGNTIYF. The CDR3 DNA reads TGTGCCAGCAGCTTGGCCGAACAGGGTGTGGATCCTGGAAACACCATATATTTT.

The chain is built from TRBV3-1 (or the pseudogene TRBV3-2) and TRBJ2-1; D remains unclear. Trimming pared 1 base from V and 4 bases from J, leaving 5 bases between. From germline, CDR1 is LGHDT and CDR2 YNNKEL (reference sequence). The CDR3 totals 13 residues. The CDR3 coding sequence is TGTGCCAGCAGCCAAGTATTTTACAATGAGCAGTTCTTC. Residues: CASSQVFYNEQFF.

As concerns this clone: An end of the junction does not agree with germline; a read error may underlie this. The chain carries TRBV3-1 (or the pseudogene TRBV3-2) and TRBJ2-7; perhaps TRBD2 as D (5 bases). Germline-derived CDR1 and CDR2 are LGHDT and YNNKEL (reference sequence). The length of the CDR3 is 13 residues. The chain's CDR3 is CASSQDSERPTHF. CDR3 in DNA: TGTGCCAGCAGCCAAGATAGCGAGCGGCCTACGCACTTC.